Reported below is one TCR beta chain. The CDR3 is made up of 12 amino acids. The germline V and J ends were trimmed by 3 bases and 6 bases, with 6 bases remaining between them. This sample was taken from a study of control samples from healthy donors and cancer patients. Clones were sequenced by immunoSEQ multiplex PCR, and TCRdb holds only the in-frame ones, with some missing. The table has some 130,000 clones, around 93% seen once. The chain employs TRBV12-3 or TRBV12-4 and TRBJ1-5; D unclear. The sequence was obtained from a woman in her fifties or sixties in good health. The material sequenced was blood. CDR3 nucleotides: TGTGCCAGCAGTTTCGGTCCTCAGCCCCAGCATTTT. Translated: CASSFGPQPQHF.